What follows are 21 T cell receptor beta chains derived from one specimen sequenced in a study of PD-L1 blockade in urothelial cancer (dated by TCRdb to 2015 to 2018). The receptor library was made with the immunoSEQ multiplex PCR assay. TCRdb obtained this table from immuneACCESS and retained in-frame rearrangements with V and J assigned. These tables miss some clones; where compared with another copy, unresolved V genes account for less than half of the shortfall, and the remainder is unexplained. Counted in this sample were over 14,000 clones; approximately 90% of them appeared once. Nearly 15% of the sample goes to the ten largest clones. Here the sequenced sample was PBMCs, taken around atezolizumab (anti-PD-L1) treatment. The origin of the receptors is a man between 70 and 80 years old with urothelial cancer.

The CDR3: CASTAVGAGNTIYF. CDR3 in DNA: TGTGCCAGTACGGCAGTTGGAGCGGGAAACACCATATATTTT. The chain recombines TRBV19 with TRBJ1-3; D is undetermined. CDR3 length: 14 amino acids. V lost 7 bases and J lost 4, with 14 bases in between. CDR1 is LNHDA and CDR2 is SQIVND in the germline V gene (reference sequence).

The chain carries TRBV7-6 and TRBJ1-1; possible D gene TRBD1, 5 bases. The CDR3 runs 13 residues. Germline-derived CDR1 and CDR2 are SGHVS and FNYEAQ. Trimming shortened V by 5 bases and J by 6 bases, and 13 bases separated the two germline ends. The CDR3 is CASSPTQVSEAFF. CDR3 nucleotides: TGTGCCAGCAGCCCAACACAGGTCTCTGAAGCTTTCTTT.

This chain connects TRBV25-1 to TRBJ2-7; D may be TRBD2 (6 bases). The V and J ends lost 10 bases and 2 bases respectively, with 18 bases between them. This CDR3 is 14 amino acids long. Germline CDR1 reads MGHDK; CDR2 reads SYGVNS. DNA for the CDR3: TGTGCCACCGCCGTGGAGGGCGGAGCCTACGAGCAGTACTTC. It specifies CATAVEGGAYEQYF.

The sample holds one count of this clone. V and J are TRBV5-3 and TRBJ1-3; 7 positions match TRBD1. TRBV5-3 is an ORF, and what it does is uncertain. The CDR3 extends over 16 amino acids. V dropped 4 bases and J dropped 1; count of bases not matched to a gene: 8. CDR3 bases: TGTGCCAGAAGCGGGATTCTACAGGGGTCTGGAAACACCATATATTTT. Translation: CARSGILQGSGNTIYF.

This chain joins TRBV30 and TRBJ2-7, with no clear D. Germline V gene lookup returns CDR1 GTSNPN and CDR2 SVGIG (reference sequence). The germline V and J ends were trimmed by 1 base and 2 bases, with 6 bases remaining between them. The CDR3 has 12 residues. CDR3 sequence: CAWSEQPYEQYF. The CDR3 DNA reads TGTGCCTGGAGTGAACAGCCCTACGAGCAGTACTTC.

Here the CDR3 reads CAISKGQGVNTGELFF. CDR3 sequence (DNA): TGTGCCATCAGTAAAGGACAGGGGGTGAACACCGGGGAGCTGTTTTTT. This sequence joins TRBV10-3 and TRBJ2-2, with 10 bases fitting TRBD1. There are 16 residues in the CDR3. Germline CDR1 is ENHRY and CDR2 is SYGVKD. The V gene end was trimmed by 5 bases and the J gene end by 1 base; junction bases not matched to a gene: 4.

The chain employs TRBV9 and TRBJ1-1; TRBD1 is a possible D gene (6 bases). V was clipped by 0 bases and J by 6 bases, with 15 bases between them. CDR3 length: 15 residues. CDR1 is SGDLS and CDR2 is YYNGEE in the germline V gene. The CDR3 region has the DNA TGTGCCAGCAGCGTAGGGAACAGGGTGGTGGCTGAAGCTTTCTTT. Amino acids: CASSVGNRVVAEAFF.

The chain couples TRBV6-1 to TRBJ2-5, with 11 bases lining up with TRBD1. The V gene end was trimmed by 6 bases and the J gene end by 2 bases; junction bases not matched to a gene: 2. The CDR3 runs to 14 residues. Germline CDR1 MNHNS, CDR2 SASEGT. The CDR3 loop reads CASRGTGGQETQYF. In DNA form, the CDR3 reads TGTGCCAGCAGGGGGACAGGGGGTCAAGAGACCCAGTACTTC.

The table lists this clone with a few counts. Other DNA sequences in this sample translate to the same CDR3. This rearrangement joins TRBV30 to TRBJ1-2; TRBD1 matches at 8 bases. The CDR3 runs to 13 residues. Trimming removed 3 bases from V and 4 bases from J; junction bases left unmatched: 4. Per germline, CDR1 GTSNPN and CDR2 SVGIG (reference sequence). The CDR3 DNA is TGTGCCTGGAGCAGGGACAGGCCCTATGGCTACACCTTC. It specifies CAWSRDRPYGYTF.

The V and J genes are TRBV19 and TRBJ2-1; TRBD2 aligns across 7 bases. The germline V gene encodes CDR1 LNHDA and CDR2 SQIVND (reference sequence). This CDR3 is 16 amino acids long. V shed 0 bases, J shed 7 bases, and the junction held 9 bases outside the gene matches. This chain's CDR3 is CASSIDPGGRWNEQFF. Here the CDR3 DNA reads TGTGCCAGTAGTATAGATCCGGGGGGAAGATGGAATGAGCAGTTCTTC.

This chain links TRBV10-2 with TRBJ1-2, with 10 bases identical to TRBD1. The CDR3 extends over 14 amino acids. Germline CDR1 reads WSHSY; CDR2 reads SAAADI. The V and J ends lost 7 bases and 7 bases, in that order; junction bases with no gene match: 9. CDR3 residues: CASIAGQGSGGYTF. DNA for the CDR3: TGCGCCAGCATCGCGGGACAGGGGAGTGGTGGCTACACCTTC.

This clone was picked up a small number of times. V and J are TRBV2 and TRBJ2-2; D remains unclear. CDR1 and CDR2 (germline): SNHLY, FYNNEI. The ends were cut back, 8 bases at V and 1 base at J, with 5 bases in the middle. This CDR3 contains 12 residues. In DNA, the CDR3 is TGTGCCAGCTCGAGGAACACCGGGGAGCTGTTTTTT. Its protein product is CASSRNTGELFF.

The CDR3 sequence is CASGGQHNQPQHF. DNA of the CDR3: TGTGCCAGCGGGGGACAGCACAATCAGCCCCAGCATTTT. The chain links TRBV6-5 to TRBJ1-5; 7 nucleotides line up with TRBD1. The CDR3 spans 13 residues. The ends lost 8 bases at V and 3 bases at J; junction bases unmatched: 4. The germline V gene has CDR1 MNHEY and CDR2 SVGAGI.

The chain links TRBV5-1 to TRBJ1-1; possibly TRBD1 for D (6 bases). Germline CDR1 is SGHRS and CDR2 is YFSETQ. V lost 6 bases and J 3 bases, leaving 15 bases between the germline ends. The CDR3 has 14 residues. CDR3 sequence: CASTRDTSYTEAFF. The DNA for the CDR3 is TGCGCCAGCACCCGGGACACCTCCTACACTGAAGCTTTCTTT.

This clone was counted a few times. The J gene is TRBJ2-7, the V gene TRBV9; TRBD2 matches at 8 bases. The CDR3 length is 16 residues. V trimming: 3 bases; J trimming: 6 bases; junction bases outside the gene matches: 14. From germline, CDR1 is SGDLS and CDR2 YYNGEE. CDR3 DNA: TGTGCCAGCAGCGCGGGGGGGGACAACGCCGTGCGCGAGCAGTACTTC. Translated, it gives CASSAGGDNAVREQYF.

The genes are TRBV4-2 and TRBJ1-1, with TRBD1 matching over 8 bases. Trimming cost V 2 bases and J 3 bases; bases outside gene matches: 2. The CDR3 runs 14 residues. Germline loops: CDR1 LGHNA, CDR2 YNFKEQ. CDR3 nucleotide sequence: TGTGCCAGCAGCCAATCGGACAGGGACACTGAAGCTTTCTTT. Translation gives CASSQSDRDTEAFF.

The genes are TRBV5-4 and TRBJ1-1; perhaps TRBD1 as D (6 bases). In germline, CDR1 is SGHNT, CDR2 YYREEE (reference sequence). The CDR3 runs to 13 residues. Trimming removed 6 bases from V and 5 bases from J, with 14 bases in between. CDR3 sequence: CASTQQGNTEAFF. The CDR3 DNA reads as TGTGCCAGCACCCAACAGGGTAATACTGAAGCTTTCTTT.

The chain recombines TRBV7-9 with TRBJ2-1; D is perhaps TRBD2 (5 bases). Germline CDR1 SEHNR, CDR2 FQNEAQ (reference sequence). The length of the CDR3 is 18 residues. V lost 5 bases to trimming and J lost 2 bases, with 22 bases between them. The CDR3 DNA is TGTGCCAGCAGCCCCCTGCTAAGACTTCTAGCAACCTACAATGAGCAGTTCTTC. Translation: CASSPLLRLLATYNEQFF.

V usage is TRBV6-1 and J usage is TRBJ1-2; weak D call: TRBD1 (5 bases). CDR1 is MNHNS, CDR2 SASEGT, per germline. The CDR3 runs to 14 residues. V lost 1 base and J 5 bases, leaving 11 bases between the germline ends. The CDR3 DNA follows: TGTGCCAGCAGTGAAGGTTACAGGTCATATGGCTACACCTTC. Translation: CASSEGYRSYGYTF.

This chain joins TRBV6-1 and TRBJ2-1; 9 bases map to TRBD2. The V and J ends lost 6 bases and 0 bases, in that order; junction bases with no gene match: 3. This CDR3 has 15 amino acids. Germline assignment: CDR1 MNHNS and CDR2 SASEGT. CDR3 in DNA: TGTGCCAGCAGGGCAGCGGGGGGCTCCTACAATGAGCAGTTCTTC. It yields the protein CASRAAGGSYNEQFF.

The rearrangement joins TRBV5-4 to TRBJ1-2, with D possibly TRBD1 on 6 matching bases. Trimming pared 5 bases from V and 1 base from J, leaving 15 bases between. The CDR3 contains 15 residues. In germline, CDR1 is SGHNT, CDR2 YYREEE (reference sequence). CDR3 loop: CASRKDSRSNYGYTF. As DNA, the CDR3 is TGTGCCAGCAGAAAGGACAGCAGGAGTAACTATGGCTACACCTTC.